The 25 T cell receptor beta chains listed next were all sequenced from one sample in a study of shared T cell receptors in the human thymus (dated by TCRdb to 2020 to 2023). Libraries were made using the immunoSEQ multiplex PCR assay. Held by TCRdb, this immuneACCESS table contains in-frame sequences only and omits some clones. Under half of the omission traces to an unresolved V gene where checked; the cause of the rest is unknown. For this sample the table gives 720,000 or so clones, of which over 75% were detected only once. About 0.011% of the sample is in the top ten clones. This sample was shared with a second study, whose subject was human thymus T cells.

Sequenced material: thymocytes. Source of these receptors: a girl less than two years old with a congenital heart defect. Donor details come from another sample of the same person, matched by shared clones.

The CDR3 spells CASSSCRDSHANTGELFF. CDR3 coding DNA: TGTGCCAGCAGCTCCTGCCGTGACAGTCATGCGAACACCGGGGAGCTGTTTTTT. The rearrangement uses TRBV7-4 and TRBJ2-2, with D possibly TRBD1 on 5 matching bases. Germline CDR1 SGHVT, CDR2 SQSDAQ. CDR3 size: 18 residues. V lost 4 bases and J lost 0, with 18 bases in between.

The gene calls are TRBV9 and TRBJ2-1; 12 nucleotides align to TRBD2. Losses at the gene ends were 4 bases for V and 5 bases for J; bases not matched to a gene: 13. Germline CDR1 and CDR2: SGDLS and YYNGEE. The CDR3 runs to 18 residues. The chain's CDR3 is CASSPSGRTSGENNEQFF. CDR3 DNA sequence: TGTGCCAGCAGCCCCTCCGGCAGGACTAGCGGGGAAAACAATGAGCAGTTCTTC.

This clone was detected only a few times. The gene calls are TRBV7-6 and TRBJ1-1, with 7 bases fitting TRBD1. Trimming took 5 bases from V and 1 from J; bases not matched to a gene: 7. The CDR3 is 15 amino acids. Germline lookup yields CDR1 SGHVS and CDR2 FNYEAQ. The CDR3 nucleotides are TGTGCCAGCAGCCTCGACGGGACAGAGAACACTGAAGCTTTCTTT. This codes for CASSLDGTENTEAFF. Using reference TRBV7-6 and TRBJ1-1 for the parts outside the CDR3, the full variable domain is GAGVSQSPRYKVTKRGQDVALRCDPISGHVSLYWYRQALGQGPEFLTYFNYEAQQDKSGLPNDRFSAERPEGSISTLTIQRTEQRDSAMYRCASSLDGTENTEAFFGQGTRLTVV.

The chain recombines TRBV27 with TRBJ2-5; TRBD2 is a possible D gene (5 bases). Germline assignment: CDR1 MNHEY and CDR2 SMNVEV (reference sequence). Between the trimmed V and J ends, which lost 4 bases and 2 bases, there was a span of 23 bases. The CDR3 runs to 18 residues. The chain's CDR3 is CASSSIQTRPPGQETQYF. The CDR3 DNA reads TGTGCCAGCAGTTCCATACAAACACGACCCCCGGGGCAAGAGACCCAGTACTTC.

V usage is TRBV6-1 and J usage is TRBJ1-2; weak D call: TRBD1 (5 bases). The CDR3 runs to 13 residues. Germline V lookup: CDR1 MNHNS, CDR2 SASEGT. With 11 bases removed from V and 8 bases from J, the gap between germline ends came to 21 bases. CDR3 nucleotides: TGTGCCCGCCAAAGGGGAGGGTACGGCGGCTACACCTTC. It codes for CARQRGGYGGYTF.

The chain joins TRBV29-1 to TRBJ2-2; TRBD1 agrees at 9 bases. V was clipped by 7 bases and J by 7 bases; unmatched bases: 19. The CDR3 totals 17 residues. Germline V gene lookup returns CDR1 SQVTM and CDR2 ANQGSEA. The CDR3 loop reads CSGRDRVIEEGGGELFF. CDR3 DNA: TGCAGCGGCCGGGACAGGGTCATTGAGGAGGGAGGCGGGGAGCTGTTTTTT.

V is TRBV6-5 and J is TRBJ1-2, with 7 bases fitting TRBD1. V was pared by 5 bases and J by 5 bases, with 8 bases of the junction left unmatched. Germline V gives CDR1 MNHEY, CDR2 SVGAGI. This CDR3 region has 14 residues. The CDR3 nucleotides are TGTGCCAGCAGTCTACGGGACAGTTTATATGGCTACACCTTC. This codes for CASSLRDSLYGYTF.

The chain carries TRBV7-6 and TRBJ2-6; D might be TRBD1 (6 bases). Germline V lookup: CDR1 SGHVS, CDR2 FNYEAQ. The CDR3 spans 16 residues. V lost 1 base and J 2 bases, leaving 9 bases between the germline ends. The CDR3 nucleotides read TGTGCCAGCAGCTTAGAACAGGGCGCTGGGGCCAACGTCCTGACTTTC. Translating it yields CASSLEQGAGANVLTF.

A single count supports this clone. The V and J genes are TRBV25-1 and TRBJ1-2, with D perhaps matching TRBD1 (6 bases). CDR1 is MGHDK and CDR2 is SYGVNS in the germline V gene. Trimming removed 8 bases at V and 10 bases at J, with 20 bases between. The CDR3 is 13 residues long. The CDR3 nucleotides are TGTGCCAGCTCTGGCGGCAGGGGAGGGGACTACACCTTC. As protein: CASSGGRGGDYTF.

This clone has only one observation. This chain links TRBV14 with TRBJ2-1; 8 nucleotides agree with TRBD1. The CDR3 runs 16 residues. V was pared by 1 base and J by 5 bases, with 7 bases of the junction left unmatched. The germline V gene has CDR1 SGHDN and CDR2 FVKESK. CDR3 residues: CASSQGHRGVNNEQFF. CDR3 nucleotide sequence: TGTGCCAGCAGCCAAGGTCACAGGGGGGTTAACAATGAGCAGTTCTTC.

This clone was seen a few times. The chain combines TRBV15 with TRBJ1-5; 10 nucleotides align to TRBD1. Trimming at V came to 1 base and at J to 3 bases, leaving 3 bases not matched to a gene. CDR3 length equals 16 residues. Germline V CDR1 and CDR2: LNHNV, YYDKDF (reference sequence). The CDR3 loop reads CATSRVDRGNNQPQHF. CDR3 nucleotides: TGTGCCACCAGCAGAGTGGACAGGGGGAACAATCAGCCCCAGCATTTT.

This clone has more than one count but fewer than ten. CDR3 protein: CASSEPQNSTQGAEAFF. The CDR3 nucleotides read TGTGCCAGCAGTGAACCCCAAAACAGCACCCAAGGGGCTGAAGCTTTCTTT. V usage is TRBV6-1 and J usage is TRBJ1-1; TRBD1 might be the D (5 bases). Per the germline V gene, CDR1 is MNHNS and CDR2 is SASEGT. The CDR3 length is 17 residues. The V end lost 2 bases, the J end lost 6 bases, and 22 bases lay between the germline ends.

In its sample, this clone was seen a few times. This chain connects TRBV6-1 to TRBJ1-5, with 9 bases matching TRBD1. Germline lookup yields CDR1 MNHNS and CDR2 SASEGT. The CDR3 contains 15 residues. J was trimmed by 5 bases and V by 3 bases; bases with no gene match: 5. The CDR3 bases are TGTGCCAGCAGTGATGGACAGGGGAGGGATCAGCCCCAGCATTTT. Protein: CASSDGQGRDQPQHF.

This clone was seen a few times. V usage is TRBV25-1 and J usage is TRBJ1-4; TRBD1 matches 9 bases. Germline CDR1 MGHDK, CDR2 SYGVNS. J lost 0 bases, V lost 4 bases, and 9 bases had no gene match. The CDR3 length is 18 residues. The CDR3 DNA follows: TGTGCCAGCAGTGGCGCCGGGACAGGGAAAGCAACTAATGAAAAACTGTTTTTT. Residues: CASSGAGTGKATNEKLFF.

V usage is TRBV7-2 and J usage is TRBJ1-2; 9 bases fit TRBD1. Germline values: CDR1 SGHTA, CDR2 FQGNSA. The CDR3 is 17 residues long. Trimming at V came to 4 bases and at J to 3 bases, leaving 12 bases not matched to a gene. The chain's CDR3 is CASSWARQGDLDYGYTF. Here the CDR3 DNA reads TGTGCCAGCAGCTGGGCCCGACAGGGGGATTTAGACTATGGCTACACCTTC.

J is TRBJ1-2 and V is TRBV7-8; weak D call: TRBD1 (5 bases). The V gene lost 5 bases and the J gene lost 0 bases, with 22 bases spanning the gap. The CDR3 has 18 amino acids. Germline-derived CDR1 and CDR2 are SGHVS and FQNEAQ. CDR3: CASSTPHPPGFPNYGYTF. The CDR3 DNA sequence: TGTGCCAGCAGCACCCCCCATCCGCCAGGGTTCCCTAACTATGGCTACACCTTC.

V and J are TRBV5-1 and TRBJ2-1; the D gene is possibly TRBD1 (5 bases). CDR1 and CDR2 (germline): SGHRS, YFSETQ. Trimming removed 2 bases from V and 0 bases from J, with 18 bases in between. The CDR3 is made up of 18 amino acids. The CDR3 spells CASSFRSSDRSSYNEQFF. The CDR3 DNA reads TGCGCCAGCAGCTTCCGATCCTCTGACAGAAGCTCCTACAATGAGCAGTTCTTC.

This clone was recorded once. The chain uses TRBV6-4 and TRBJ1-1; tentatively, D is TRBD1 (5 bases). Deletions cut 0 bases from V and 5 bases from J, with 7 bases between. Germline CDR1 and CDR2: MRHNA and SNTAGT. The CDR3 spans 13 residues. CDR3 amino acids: CASSDSQETEAFF. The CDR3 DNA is TGTGCCAGCAGTGACTCACAGGAGACTGAAGCTTTCTTT.

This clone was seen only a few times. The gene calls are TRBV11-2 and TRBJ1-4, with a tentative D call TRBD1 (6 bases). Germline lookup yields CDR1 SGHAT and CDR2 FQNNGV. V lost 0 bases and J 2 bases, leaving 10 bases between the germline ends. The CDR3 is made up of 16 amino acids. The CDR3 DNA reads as TGTGCCAGCAGCTTAGATAGGACAGTCACTAATGAAAAACTGTTTTTT. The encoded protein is CASSLDRTVTNEKLFF.

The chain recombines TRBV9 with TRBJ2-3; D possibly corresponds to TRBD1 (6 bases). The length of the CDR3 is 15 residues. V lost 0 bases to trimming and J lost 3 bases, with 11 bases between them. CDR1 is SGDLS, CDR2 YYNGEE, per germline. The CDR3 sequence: CASSVGQGKTDTQYF. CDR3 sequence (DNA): TGTGCCAGCAGCGTAGGTCAGGGGAAAACAGATACGCAGTATTTT.

CDR3 amino acids: CASSFGLAGIYEQYF. DNA for the CDR3: TGTGCCAGCAGCTTCGGACTAGCGGGGATATACGAGCAGTACTTC. The rearrangement links TRBV11-2 to TRBJ2-7; 12 bases line up with TRBD2. V lost 3 bases, J lost 4 bases, and 4 bases stayed unmatched. The CDR3 has 15 residues. Germline loops: CDR1 SGHAT, CDR2 FQNNGV.

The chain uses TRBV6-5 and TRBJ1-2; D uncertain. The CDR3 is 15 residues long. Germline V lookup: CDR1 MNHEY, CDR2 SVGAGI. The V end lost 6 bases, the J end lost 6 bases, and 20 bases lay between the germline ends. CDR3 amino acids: CASRLRTEPGDGYTF. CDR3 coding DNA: TGTGCCAGCAGATTACGGACTGAACCTGGTGATGGCTACACCTTC.

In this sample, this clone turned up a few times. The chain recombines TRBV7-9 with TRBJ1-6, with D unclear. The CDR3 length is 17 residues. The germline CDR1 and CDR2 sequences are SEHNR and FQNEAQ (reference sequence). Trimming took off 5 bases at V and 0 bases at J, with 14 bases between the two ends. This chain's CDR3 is CASSPSVGNSYNSPLHF. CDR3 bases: TGTGCCAGCAGCCCCTCAGTGGGCAACTCCTATAATTCACCCCTCCACTTT.

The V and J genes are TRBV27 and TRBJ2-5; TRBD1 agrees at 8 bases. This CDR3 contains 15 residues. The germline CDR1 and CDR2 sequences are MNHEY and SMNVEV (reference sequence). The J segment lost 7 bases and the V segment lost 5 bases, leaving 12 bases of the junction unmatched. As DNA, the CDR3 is TGTGCCAGCAGTACGGACAGGGAGGTTCAGGGGACCCAGTACTTC. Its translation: CASSTDREVQGTQYF.

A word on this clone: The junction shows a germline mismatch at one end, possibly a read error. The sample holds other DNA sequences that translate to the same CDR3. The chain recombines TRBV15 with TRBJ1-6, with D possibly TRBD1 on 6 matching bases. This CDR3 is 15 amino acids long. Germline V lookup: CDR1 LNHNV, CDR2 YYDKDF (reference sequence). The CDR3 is CATSRDPGDNSPLHF. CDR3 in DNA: TGTGCCACCAGCAGAGATCCAGGGGATAATTCGCCCCTCCACTTT.